What follows are 10 T cell receptor beta chains derived from one specimen sequenced in a study of Ad26.COV2.S vaccination and SARS-CoV-2 variants. Using immunoSEQ multiplex PCR, the repertoire was profiled, and TCRdb retains in-frame clones only, with some absent. This sample has 360,000 or so clones; roughly 87% occur once, and the top ten carry approximately 3.6%. Treatment specified: roughly 20 received Ad26.COV2.S at low or high dose, single or two shots; about 5 received placebo; per-sample allocation not given. After the first vaccine or placebo injection, samples were drawn on day 63. The material was peripheral blood, obtained in a trial of Ad26.COV2.S vaccine versus placebo. These receptors were obtained from a person between 18 and 59 years old who received the Ad26.COV2.S COVID-19 vaccine or a placebo.

This chain connects TRBV3-1 (or the pseudogene TRBV3-2) to TRBJ1-2; no firm D call. There are 16 residues in the CDR3. V lost 1 base, J lost 4 bases, and 16 bases lay in between. CDR1 LGHDT and CDR2 YNNKEL come from the germline V gene (reference sequence). CDR3 in DNA: TGTGCCAGCAGCCAAGGGATCGGGGTAGTGAGCTATGGCTACACCTTC. Protein product: CASSQGIGVVSYGYTF.

J is TRBJ2-6 and V is TRBV11-2, with D perhaps matching TRBD1 (6 bases). V lost 1 base to trimming and J lost 2 bases, with 6 bases between them. The CDR3 has 15 residues. Germline CDR1 reads SGHAT; CDR2 reads FQNNGV. In DNA form, the CDR3 reads TGTGCCAGCAGCTTAGCAGGGGCTGGGGCCAACGTCCTGACTTTC. Its translation is CASSLAGAGANVLTF.

The chain employs TRBV4-3 and TRBJ2-1; 8 bases align to TRBD2. Germline lookup yields CDR1 LGHNA and CDR2 YSLEER. Trimming took 0 bases from V and 8 from J; bases not matched to a gene: 3. This CDR3 comprises 14 residues. CDR3 coding DNA: TGCGCCAGCAGCCAAGAATGGCGGGGGGATGAGCAGTTCTTC. Protein: CASSQEWRGDEQFF.

The chain carries TRBV11-2 and TRBJ1-1, with D perhaps TRBD1 (5 bases). Germline CDR1 is SGHAT and CDR2 is FQNNGV. V was trimmed by 4 bases and J by 3 bases, leaving 9 bases between them. The CDR3 is 13 residues long. The CDR3 DNA reads as TGTGCCAGCAGCTCCCAGGGACACACTGAAGCTTTCTTT. Amino acids: CASSSQGHTEAFF.

This rearrangement joins TRBV20-1 to TRBJ1-2, with a weak D call TRBD1 (6 bases). Trimming took 5 bases from V and 4 from J, leaving 32 bases between them. Germline loops: CDR1 DFQATT, CDR2 SNEGSKA (reference sequence). This CDR3 contains 19 residues. Here the CDR3 DNA reads TGCAGTGCTCGTGGTCAGTTTTCGGACAGCGTCCCTTCACTCTATGGCTACACCTTC. It yields the protein CSARGQFSDSVPSLYGYTF.

There are a few counts of this clone. The CDR3 protein is CAISGQDSSYEQYF. The CDR3 coding sequence is TGTGCCATCAGTGGACAGGACAGCTCCTACGAGCAGTACTTC. This rearrangement joins TRBV10-3 to TRBJ2-7, with a possible D match to TRBD1 (6 bases). The CDR3 contains 14 residues. Germline CDR1 and CDR2: ENHRY and SYGVKD. Trimming left V 4 bases short and J 0 bases short, with 10 bases between.

V gene TRBV4-3 combines with J gene TRBJ1-3; D unclear. V lost 6 bases, J lost 1 base, and 10 bases lay in between. The CDR3 is 14 residues long. Germline V gene sequence: CDR1 LGHNA, CDR2 YSLEER. The chain's CDR3 is CASSSGYSGNTIYF. DNA of the CDR3: TGCGCCAGCAGTTCAGGCTATTCTGGAAACACCATATATTTT.

The CDR3 spells CASSYRGEEGYTF. For the CDR3, the DNA is TGTGCCAGCAGTTACCGGGGGGAAGAGGGCTACACCTTC. The J gene is TRBJ1-2, the V gene TRBV6-6, with D perhaps TRBD1 (5 bases). The CDR3 is made up of 13 amino acids. Trimming cost V 2 bases and J 8 bases, with 12 bases left between them. Per germline, CDR1 MNHNY and CDR2 SVGAGI (reference sequence).

This clone was detected only a few times. J is TRBJ2-1 and V is TRBV7-3; perhaps D is TRBD1 or TRBD2 (5 bases each). The CDR3 runs to 14 residues. The germline V and J ends were trimmed by 5 bases and 13 bases, with 21 bases remaining between them. Germline CDR1 and CDR2: SGHTA and FQGTGA. CDR3 sequence: CASSPEGQGTDQFF. In DNA, the CDR3 is TGTGCCAGCAGCCCAGAGGGGCAGGGCACCGATCAGTTCTTC.

V usage is TRBV27 and J usage is TRBJ1-1, with D unclear. The germline CDR1 and CDR2 sequences are MNHEY and SMNVEV (reference sequence). V lost 5 bases, J lost 8 bases, and 15 bases lay in between. The CDR3 length is 13 residues. The CDR3 sequence: CASSPKTNLEAFF. The DNA for the CDR3 is TGTGCCAGCAGTCCGAAGACTAATTTGGAAGCTTTCTTT.